This TCR beta chain was identified during a study of control samples from healthy donors and cancer patients. Unmatched junction bases numbered 5, after V lost 3 bases and J lost 4 bases. CDR1 SGHRS and CDR2 YFSETQ come from the germline V gene. This CDR3 spans 15 amino acids. Sequencing used immunoSEQ multiplex PCR; TCRdb keeps in-frame clones, though not all of them. The table shows 75,000 to 80,000 clones, with 89% occurring only once. Sequencing was done on a sample of PBMCs. This clonotype was obtained from a woman aged 50 to 65 with colorectal cancer. The chain is built from TRBV5-1 and TRBJ1-5; 9 bases are shared with TRBD1. CDR3 region: CASSSTGTGNQPQHF. DNA for the CDR3: TGCGCCAGCAGCTCCACCGGGACAGGGAATCAGCCCCAGCATTTT.